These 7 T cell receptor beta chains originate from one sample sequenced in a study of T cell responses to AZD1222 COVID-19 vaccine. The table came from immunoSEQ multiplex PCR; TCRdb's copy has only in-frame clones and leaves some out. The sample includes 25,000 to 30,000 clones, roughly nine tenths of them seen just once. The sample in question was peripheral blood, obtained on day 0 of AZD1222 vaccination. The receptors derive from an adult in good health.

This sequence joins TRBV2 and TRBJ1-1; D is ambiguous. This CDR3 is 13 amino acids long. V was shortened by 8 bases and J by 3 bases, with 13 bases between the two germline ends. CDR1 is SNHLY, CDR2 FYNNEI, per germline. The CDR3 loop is CASVVQPDTEAFF. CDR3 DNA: TGTGCCAGCGTCGTCCAGCCGGACACTGAAGCTTTCTTT.

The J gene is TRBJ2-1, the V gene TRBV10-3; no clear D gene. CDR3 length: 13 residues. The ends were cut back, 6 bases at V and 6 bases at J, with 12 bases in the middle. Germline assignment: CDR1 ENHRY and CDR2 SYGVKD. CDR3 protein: CAIRFGPLNEQFF. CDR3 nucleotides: TGTGCCATCAGGTTCGGACCCCTCAATGAGCAGTTCTTC.

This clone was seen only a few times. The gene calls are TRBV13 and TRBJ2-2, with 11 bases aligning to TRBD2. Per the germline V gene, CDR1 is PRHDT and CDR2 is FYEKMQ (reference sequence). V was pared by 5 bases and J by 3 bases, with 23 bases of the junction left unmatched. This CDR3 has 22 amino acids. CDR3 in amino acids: CASSPNPWLAGGTPIDTGELFF. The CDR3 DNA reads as TGTGCCAGCAGCCCGAATCCTTGGCTAGCGGGAGGCACCCCCATCGACACCGGGGAGCTGTTTTTT.

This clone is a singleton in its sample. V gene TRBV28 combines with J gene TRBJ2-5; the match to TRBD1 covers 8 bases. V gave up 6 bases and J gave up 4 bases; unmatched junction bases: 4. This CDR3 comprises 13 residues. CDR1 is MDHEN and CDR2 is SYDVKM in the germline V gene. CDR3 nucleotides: TGTGCCAGCAGGACAGGGGATCCAGAGACCCAGTACTTC. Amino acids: CASRTGDPETQYF.

In nucleotides, the CDR3 is TGTGCCAGCAGCGTAGGGGGCACAGATACGCAGTATTTT. This sequence encodes CASSVGGTDTQYF. The rearrangement links TRBV9 to TRBJ2-3, with D uncertain. V dropped 0 bases and J dropped 1 base, with 3 bases sitting between them. The CDR3 has 13 residues. CDR1 is SGDLS, CDR2 YYNGEE, per germline. Supplemented by reference TRBV9 and TRBJ2-3, the full variable domain reads DSGVTQTPKHLITATGQRVTLRCSPRSGDLSVYWYQQSLDQGLQFLIQYYNGEERAKGNILERFSAQQFPDLHSELNLSSLELGDSALYFCASSVGGTDTQYFGPGTRLTVL.

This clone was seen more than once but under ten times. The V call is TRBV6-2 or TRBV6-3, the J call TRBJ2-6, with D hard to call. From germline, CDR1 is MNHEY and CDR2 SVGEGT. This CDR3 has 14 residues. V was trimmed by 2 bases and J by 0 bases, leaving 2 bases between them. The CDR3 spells CASSYNSGANVLTF. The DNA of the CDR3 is TGTGCCAGCAGTTACAACTCTGGGGCCAACGTCCTGACTTTC.

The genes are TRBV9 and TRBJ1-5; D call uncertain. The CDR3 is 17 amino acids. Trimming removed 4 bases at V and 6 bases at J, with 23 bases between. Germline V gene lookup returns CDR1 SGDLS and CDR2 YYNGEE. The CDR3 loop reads CASSPLRTGEASQPQHF. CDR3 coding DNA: TGTGCCAGCAGCCCATTAAGGACCGGGGAGGCGAGTCAGCCCCAGCATTTT.